The rows below give T cell receptor beta chains drawn from one sample of a study of blood T cell repertoires in COVID-19. Data came from immunoSEQ multiplex PCR; TCRdb stores just in-frame clones and leaves some out. The data show fewer than 200,000 clones, roughly 87% seen once. The sequenced sample was peripheral blood. These receptor sequences come from a woman in her seventies with acute or convalescent COVID-19. The CDR3 runs from the conserved cysteine through the conserved F or W. D genes are given only for firm matches. Size is stated for part of the rows, as once, few or many counts, or as a class when the clone is expanded.

cdr3_length	v_call	clone_size	d_call	j_call	cdr3_nt	cdr3_aa
14	TRBV29-1	-	TRBD1	TRBJ1-4	TGCAGCGTTGACCCGACAGGGGGCGGTGAAAAACTGTTTTTT	CSVDPTGGGEKLFF
16	TRBV11-2	few	-	TRBJ2-5	TGTGCCAGCAGCCGAGGGTACGACGGGCGACAAGAGACCCAGTACTTC	CASSRGYDGRQETQYF
13	TRBV28	-	-	TRBJ1-5	TGTGCCAGCAGGAGAGGAGGGAATCAGCCCCAGCATTTT	CASRRGGNQPQHF
18	TRBV15	-	TRBD1	TRBJ1-6	TGTGCCACCAGCAGAGACCCACAGGGGGCCATTAAGGTTCCACCCCTCCACTTT	CATSRDPQGAIKVPPLHF
14	TRBV30	-	TRBD1	TRBJ1-6	TGTGCCTGGAGTCCGGGACAGGTCGATTCACCCCTCCACTTT	CAWSPGQVDSPLHF
19	TRBV11-2	-	TRBD2	TRBJ2-7	TGTGCCAGCAGCTTATCTCGGGGGACTAGCGGGGGTTACGCCTACGAGCAGTACTTC	CASSLSRGTSGGYAYEQYF
14	TRBV9	-	-	TRBJ2-7	TGTGCCAGCAGGTACGGGGTGGTTAGGCCCAGGCAGTACTTC	CASRYGVVRPRQYF
14	TRBV7-2	-	TRBD1	TRBJ2-2	TGTGCCAGCAGCTTTCAGGGGGCGACCGGGGAGCTGTTTTTT	CASSFQGATGELFF
15	TRBV6-5	many	TRBD1	TRBJ2-3	TGTGCCAGCAGTATGGGACAGGGTACCACAGATACGCAGTATTTT	CASSMGQGTTDTQYF
15	TRBV18	-	TRBD2	TRBJ2-4	TGTGCCAGCTCACCGATGGGGGGGGCCAAAAACATTCAGTACTTC	CASSPMGGAKNIQYF
12	TRBV10-2	-	-	TRBJ1-1	TGCGCCAGCACAGTGGGGGGCACTGAAGCTTTCTTT	CASTVGGTEAFF